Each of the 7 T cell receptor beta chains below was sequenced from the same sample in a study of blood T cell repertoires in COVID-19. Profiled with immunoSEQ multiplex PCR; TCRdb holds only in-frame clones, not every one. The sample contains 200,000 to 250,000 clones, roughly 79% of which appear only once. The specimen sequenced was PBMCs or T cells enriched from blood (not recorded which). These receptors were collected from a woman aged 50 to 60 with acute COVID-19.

The CDR3, as DNA: TGTGCCAGCTCACCATTGGCAGCGACGAGCTCTGGAAACACCATATATTTT. Its protein is CASSPLAATSSGNTIYF. The chain combines TRBV18 with TRBJ1-3; D gene unclear. Germline V gene lookup returns CDR1 KGHSH and CDR2 LQKENI. V was trimmed by 2 bases and J by 0 bases, leaving 14 bases between them. The CDR3 length is 17 residues.

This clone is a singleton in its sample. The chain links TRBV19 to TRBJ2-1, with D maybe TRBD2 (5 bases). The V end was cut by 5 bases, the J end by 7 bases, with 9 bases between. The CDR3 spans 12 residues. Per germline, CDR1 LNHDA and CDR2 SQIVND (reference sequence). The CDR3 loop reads CASSRTGNEQFF. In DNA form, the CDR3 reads TGTGCCAGTAGTCGGACGGGGAATGAGCAGTTCTTC.

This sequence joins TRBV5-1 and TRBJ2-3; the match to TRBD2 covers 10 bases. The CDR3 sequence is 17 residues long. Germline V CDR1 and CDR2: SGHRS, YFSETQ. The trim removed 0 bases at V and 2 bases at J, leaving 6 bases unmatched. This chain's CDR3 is CASSLVPGLANTDTQYF. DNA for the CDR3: TGCGCCAGCAGCTTGGTACCGGGACTAGCGAACACAGATACGCAGTATTTT. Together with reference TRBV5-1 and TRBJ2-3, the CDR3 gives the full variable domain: KAGVTQTPRYLIKTRGQQVTLSCSPISGHRSVSWYQQTPGQGLQFLFEYFSETQRNKGNFPGRFSGRQFSNSRSEMNVSTLELGDSALYLCASSLVPGLANTDTQYFGPGTRLTVL.

CDR3 loop: CASSPRSGGSTDTQYF. The CDR3 DNA is TGTGCCAGCAGCCCCCGTAGCGGGGGTAGCACAGATACGCAGTATTTT. V and J are TRBV9 and TRBJ2-3; 9 bases are shared with TRBD2. V shed 4 bases and J 0 bases; nucleotides not matched to a gene: 6. The V gene's germline CDR1 is SGDLS and CDR2 YYNGEE. The CDR3 is 16 residues long.

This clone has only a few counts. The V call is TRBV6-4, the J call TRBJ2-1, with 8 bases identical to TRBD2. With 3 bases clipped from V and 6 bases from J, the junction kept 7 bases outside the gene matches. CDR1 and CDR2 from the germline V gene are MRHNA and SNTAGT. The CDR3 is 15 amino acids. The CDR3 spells CASSEGSGKFNEQFF. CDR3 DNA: TGTGCCAGCAGTGAAGGTAGCGGGAAATTCAATGAGCAGTTCTTC.

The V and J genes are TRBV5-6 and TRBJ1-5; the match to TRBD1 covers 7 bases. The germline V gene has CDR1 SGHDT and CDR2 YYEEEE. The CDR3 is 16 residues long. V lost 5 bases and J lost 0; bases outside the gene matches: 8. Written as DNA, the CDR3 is TGTGCCAGCAGGGGACGAGACAGGGTTAGCAATCAGCCCCAGCATTTT. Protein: CASRGRDRVSNQPQHF. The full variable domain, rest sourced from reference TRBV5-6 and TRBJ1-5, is DAGVTQSPTHLIKTRGQQVTLRCSPKSGHDTVSWYQQALGQGPQFIFQYYEEEERQRGNFPDRFSGHQFPNYSSELNVNALLLGDSALYLCASRGRDRVSNQPQHFGDGTRLSIL.

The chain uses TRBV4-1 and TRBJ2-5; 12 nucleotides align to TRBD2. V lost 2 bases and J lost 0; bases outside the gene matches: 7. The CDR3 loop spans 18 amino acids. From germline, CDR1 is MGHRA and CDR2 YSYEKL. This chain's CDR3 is CASSQLPTSGGNQETQYF. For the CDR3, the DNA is TGCGCCAGCAGCCAACTCCCTACTAGCGGGGGGAACCAAGAGACCCAGTACTTC.